This entry describes one TCR beta chain. Its matching antigen is unknown. Germline V gene lookup returns CDR1 MNHNS and CDR2 SASEGT. V shed 4 bases, J shed 8 bases, and the junction held 8 bases outside the gene matches. The CDR3 totals 15 residues. The entry originates in a study of CD4+ T cells in melanoma. The data were produced by immunoSEQ multiplex PCR, yet TCRdb's version contains in-frame clones alone and is incomplete. The profile shows approximately 230 clones, about 70% of them singletons. Points from the study as a whole: A reported correlation linked neoantigen-specific CD4+ T cells to CD8+, macrophage and B cell function. Diverse differentiation states were reported for melanoma neoantigen-specific CD4+ T cells.

The TCR was taken from a human donor with melanoma. The rearrangement joins TRBV6-1 to TRBJ2-1; 10 bases are shared with TRBD1. CDR3 sequence: CASSATGQGRDEQFF. CDR3 DNA: TGTGCCAGCAGTGCCACGGGACAGGGGCGGGATGAGCAGTTCTTC.